The text below deals with one T cell receptor (beta chain). The sample originates from a study of blood T cells in healthy people across ages. Primers used in a second PCR of about 6 to 11 cycles were a sample-barcoded 5' primer and a J-beta primer mix. TCRdb reprocessed the 5' RACE reads via MiXCR and lists one record per CDR3 protein. The table has approximately 780,000 distinct CDR3 sequences, around a quarter seen once. The CDR3 is made up of 15 amino acids. Germline values: CDR1 SGHNT, CDR2 YYREEE (reference sequence). V was clipped by 4 bases and J by 0 bases; unmatched bases: 4. The same sample was also used in a study of T cells of mothers and their children.

This TCR was sampled from a boy between 10 and 17 years old in good health. V usage is TRBV5-4 and J usage is TRBJ2-7, with 10 bases lining up with TRBD2. Sample: blood. The CDR3 sequence is CASSRSGGNSYEQYF. As DNA, the CDR3 is TGTGCCAGCAGCCGTAGCGGGGGGAACTCCTACGAGCAGTACTTC.